What follows are 13 T cell receptor beta chains derived from one specimen sequenced in a study of T-cell reconstitution after alpha-beta-depleted transplantation in children. The TCRbeta library was prepared with unique molecular identifiers. TCRdb re-called the PCR reads with MiXCR, one entry per CDR3 protein. The sample has around 450,000 distinct CDR3 sequences; about 40% are singletons. The material was PBMCs, obtained before TCRalphabeta/CD19-depleted stem cell transplant. These receptors were taken from a girl aged 2 to 10 with aplastic anemia, due to receive a stem cell transplant.

This clonotype has a count of ten or more. DNA for the CDR3: TGTGCCAGCAGCTCCGGGGATCAGCCCCAGCATTTT. Protein product: CASSSGDQPQHF. This chain joins TRBV7-9 and TRBJ1-5; D ambiguous. Per germline, CDR1 SEHNR and CDR2 FQNEAQ (reference sequence). The germline V and J ends were trimmed by 4 bases and 5 bases, with 6 bases remaining between them. The CDR3 has 12 residues.

There are a few counts of this clonotype. This chain uses TRBV27 with TRBJ2-3; tentative D call: TRBD2 (5 bases). Germline CDR1 reads MNHEY; CDR2 reads SMNVEV (reference sequence). The CDR3 totals 13 residues. With 3 bases removed from V and 5 bases from J, the gap between germline ends came to 9 bases. The CDR3 DNA is TGTGCCAGCAGTTTCGGGGTACAAGATACGCAGTATTTT. Its protein is CASSFGVQDTQYF.

This clonotype was detected many times. The V gene is TRBV5-1, the J gene TRBJ2-7; TRBD1 or TRBD2 may be the D gene (5 bases each). Trimming pared 0 bases from V and 6 bases from J, leaving 16 bases between. In germline, CDR1 is SGHRS, CDR2 YFSETQ. CDR3 length equals 15 residues. CDR3 sequence (DNA): TGCGCCAGCAGCTTGGCTCAGGGAGAAGGTCGCGAGCAGTACTTC. It specifies CASSLAQGEGREQYF.

The genes are TRBV3-1 and TRBJ2-5; no clear D. The V gene lost 4 bases and the J gene lost 5 bases, with 8 bases spanning the gap. Germline V lookup: CDR1 LGHDT, CDR2 YNNKEL (reference sequence). This CDR3 region has 12 residues. This CDR3 is CASSRLRETQYF. The CDR3 bases are TGTGCCAGCAGCCGCCTTCGGGAGACCCAGTACTTC.

This clonotype was observed once. The J gene is TRBJ1-2, the V gene TRBV27, with 9 positions matching TRBD1. CDR3 length: 15 amino acids. The V segment lost 6 bases and the J segment 8 bases; nucleotides outside the gene matches: 13. Germline V gene data show CDR1 as MNHEY and CDR2 as SMNVEV (reference sequence). In DNA, the CDR3 is TGTGCCAGCAGACTTTCCGGACAGGGGAGGAGAGGCTACACCTTC. The encoded protein is CASRLSGQGRRGYTF.

This clonotype was seen repeatedly, ten times or more. This chain uses TRBV6-5 with TRBJ2-1; perhaps TRBD2 as D (6 bases). From germline, CDR1 is MNHEY and CDR2 SVGAGI. The V end lost 8 bases, the J end lost 4 bases, and 12 bases lay between the germline ends. The CDR3 sequence is 13 residues long. The CDR3 here is CASRGRSYNEQFF. The CDR3 DNA reads TGTGCCAGCCGGGGGAGGAGTTACAATGAGCAGTTCTTC.

This clonotype occurred a few times. This sequence joins TRBV20-1 and TRBJ2-7, with D possibly TRBD1 on 6 matching bases. Trimming pared 4 bases from V and 3 bases from J, leaving 13 bases between. The CDR3 consists of 13 residues. In germline, CDR1 is DFQATT, CDR2 SNEGSKA (reference sequence). CDR3 nucleotides: TGCAGTGCTACCAGACAGGCCCTCTACGAGCAGTACTTC. Its protein is CSATRQALYEQYF.

The chain joins TRBV28 to TRBJ1-5; 12 bases map to TRBD1. CDR1 is MDHEN, CDR2 SYDVKM, per germline. Unmatched junction bases numbered 8, after V lost 6 bases and J lost 2 bases. This CDR3 contains 17 residues. CDR3: CASRGTGGRWGNQPQHF. CDR3 coding DNA: TGTGCCAGCAGGGGGACAGGGGGCAGGTGGGGCAATCAGCCCCAGCATTTT.

This chain uses TRBV2 with TRBJ1-5; D ambiguous. The CDR3 length is 12 residues. V lost 8 bases to trimming and J lost 0 bases, with 5 bases between them. Germline V CDR1 and CDR2: SNHLY, FYNNEI. The CDR3 here is CASGDSNQPQHF. The DNA of the CDR3 is TGTGCCAGCGGGGATAGCAATCAGCCCCAGCATTTT. The variable domain in full, completed from reference TRBV2 and TRBJ1-5, reads EPEVTQTPSHQVTQMGQEVILRCVPISNHLYFYWYRQILGQKVEFLVSFYNNEISEKSEIFDDQFSVERPDGSNFTLKIRSTKLEDSAMYFCASGDSNQPQHFGDGTRLSIL.

The V and J genes are TRBV12-2 and TRBJ2-1; TRBD2, the table's D call, was not compared with the DNA. TRBV12-2 is designated a pseudogene. The CDR3 has 21 amino acids. The CDR3 DNA reads TGTGCAAGTCGCTTAGTTTCAGGGGCTAGCGGGAGGATAGGGGCCTACAATGAGCAGTTCTTC. This codes for CASRLVSGASGRIGAYNEQFF.

The chain links TRBV29-1 to TRBJ1-2; D is uncertain. V lost 2 bases and J 3 bases, leaving 7 bases between the germline ends. This CDR3 region has 12 residues. Germline V lookup: CDR1 SQVTM, CDR2 ANQGSEA. For the CDR3, the DNA is TGCAGCGTTGAACGACTCGACTATGGCTACACCTTC. It specifies CSVERLDYGYTF.

This clonotype appeared a few times. The rearrangement joins TRBV5-1 to TRBJ1-1, with D possibly being TRBD1 (6 bases). V gave up 4 bases and J gave up 1 base, with 20 bases separating them. This CDR3 has 17 residues. Germline assignment: CDR1 SGHRS and CDR2 YFSETQ. CDR3 amino acids: CASSLTPRGRANTEAFF. CDR3 nucleotide sequence: TGCGCCAGCAGCCTTACTCCCAGGGGCAGGGCGAACACTGAAGCTTTCTTT.

This rearrangement joins TRBV20-1 to TRBJ2-1; D is undetermined. This CDR3 has 13 residues. From germline, CDR1 is DFQATT and CDR2 SNEGSKA (reference sequence). Trimming shortened V by 0 bases and J by 2 bases, and 5 bases separated the two germline ends. CDR3 protein: CSARDPAYNEQFF. For the CDR3, the DNA is TGCAGTGCTAGAGATCCCGCCTACAATGAGCAGTTCTTC.